Listed below are T cell receptor beta chains from one sample, sequenced in a study of beta chain features in type 1 diabetes. Some clones are missing from TCRdb's copy, which holds only in-frame ones; the method was immunoSEQ multiplex PCR. The sample shows more than 300,000 clones, roughly 9.8% of them seen only once. The sample was central memory CD4+ T cells from blood. The receptors were gathered from a man aged 25 to 45 with type 1 diabetes. Each CDR3 is given with its conserved first and last residue. D genes are given only for firm matches. For some rows the clone size is stated as once, few or many, or as a class when expanded; others skip it.

>TRBV6-6|few|TRBJ1-3|-
CASSPSSGNTIYF
TGTGCCAGCAGCCCGAGCTCTGGAAACACCATATATTTT
>TRBV23-1|few|TRBJ2-4|-
CASSQDGQGNIQYF
TGCGCCAGCAGCCAAGACGGGCAGGGAAACATTCAGTACTTC
>TRBV5-1|-|TRBJ2-5|-
CASSVAVQETQYF
TGCGCCAGCAGCGTGGCGGTTCAAGAGACCCAGTACTTC
>TRBV2|-|TRBJ2-7|-
CASSPTDHEQYF
TGTGCCAGCAGTCCGACCGACCACGAGCAGTACTTC
>TRBV11-2|-|TRBJ1-1|-
CASSFVRAIQEGNTEAFF
TGTGCCAGCAGCTTCGTACGGGCTATCCAGGAGGGGAACACTGAAGCTTTCTTT
>TRBV28|-|TRBJ2-7|TRBD2
CASSSLLAGGAPYEQYF
TGTGCCAGCAGTTCTCTCTTAGCGGGAGGGGCCCCCTACGAGCAGTACTTC
>TRBV5-1|few|TRBJ2-1|TRBD1
CASAKMGQGNNEQFF
TGCGCCAGCGCTAAGATGGGACAGGGCAACAATGAGCAGTTCTTC
>TRBV5-1|-|TRBJ2-1|-
CASSAGTSSYNEQFF
TGCGCCAGCAGCGCCGGGACAAGCTCCTACAATGAGCAGTTCTTC
>TRBV11-2|few|TRBJ2-3|-
CASTRLSTDTQYF
TGTGCCAGCACCCGCCTTAGCACAGATACGCAGTATTTT
>TRBV11-2|few|TRBJ2-3|TRBD1
CASSPQGDGADTQYF
TGTGCCAGCAGCCCCCAGGGGGACGGGGCAGATACGCAGTATTTT
>TRBV7-8|-|TRBJ2-1|-
CASSLGIYNEQFF
TGTGCCAGCAGCCTAGGGATCTACAATGAGCAGTTCTTC
>TRBV5-1|-|TRBJ2-7|-
CASSSASGTLTNEQYF
TGCGCCAGCAGCTCGGCGTCCGGGACATTGACTAACGAGCAGTACTTC
>TRBV4-2|-|TRBJ2-3|-
CASSPGTGSTDTQYF
TGTGCCAGCAGCCCCGGTACGGGGAGCACAGATACGCAGTATTTT
>TRBV2|-|TRBJ1-4|-
CASSGQGTNREKLFF
TGTGCCAGCAGTGGTCAGGGGACGAACCGGGAAAAACTGTTTTTT
>TRBV11-1|-|TRBJ2-7|-
CASSLFSGTQDEQYF
TGTGCCAGCAGCTTGTTTAGCGGAACTCAGGACGAGCAGTACTTC
>TRBV6-6|few|TRBJ2-2|TRBD2
CASSNGLAATGELFF
TGTGCCAGCTCTAACGGACTAGCGGCGACCGGGGAGCTGTTTTTT
>TRBV4-2|many|TRBJ1-4|-
CASSQDSGTNEKLFF
TGTGCCAGCAGCCAAGATAGCGGTACTAATGAAAAACTGTTTTTT
>TRBV6-5|few|TRBJ2-4|TRBD1
CASSYSTGTGGGIQYF
TGTGCCAGCAGTTACTCGACCGGGACAGGGGGTGGCATTCAGTACTTC
>TRBV5-1|-|TRBJ2-3|-
CASSLGGEEDTQYF
TGCGCCAGCAGCTTGGGCGGGGAAGAAGATACGCAGTATTTT
>TRBV2|many|TRBJ1-3|-
CASSSHGGGNTIYF
TGTGCCAGCAGTAGTCACGGCGGCGGAAACACCATATATTTT
>TRBV6-1|few|TRBJ1-5|-
CAGRARGNQPQHF
TGTGCCGGGAGGGCTCGCGGCAATCAGCCCCAGCATTTT
>TRBV4-3|many|TRBJ1-4|-
CASSQGAADEKLFF
TGCGCCAGCAGCCAAGGGGCGGCAGATGAAAAACTGTTTTTT
>TRBV28|many|TRBJ1-4|-
CASRPRGKTNEKLFF
TGTGCCAGCAGGCCACGAGGAAAGACTAATGAAAAACTGTTTTTT
>TRBV7-2|-|TRBJ2-6|TRBD1
CASSPWGTGGTGANVLTF
TGTGCCAGCAGCCCTTGGGGGACAGGGGGTACTGGGGCCAACGTCCTGACTTTC
>TRBV27|few|TRBJ2-7|TRBD2
CASTWTSGRHSKEQYF
TGTGCCAGCACGTGGACTAGCGGGAGACACAGTAAGGAGCAGTACTTC
>TRBV19|-|TRBJ1-1|-
CASSPYRDTEAFF
TGTGCCAGTAGTCCATACAGAGACACTGAAGCTTTCTTT
>TRBV7-6|few|TRBJ2-5|-
CASSLGVGANQETQYF
TGTGCCAGCAGCTTAGGGGTGGGGGCGAACCAAGAGACCCAGTACTTC
>TRBV6-6|few|TRBJ1-2|-
CASSYSGYGYTF
TGTGCCAGCAGTTACTCGGGTTATGGCTACACCTTC
>TRBV18|few|TRBJ2-7|TRBD2
CASSSSGRSYEQYF
TGTGCCAGCTCATCTAGCGGGAGGAGTTACGAGCAGTACTTC
>TRBV11-2|few|TRBJ1-1|-
CASSVTVNTEAFF
TGTGCCAGCAGCGTGACAGTTAACACTGAAGCTTTCTTT
>TRBV10-3|many|TRBJ2-1|TRBD1
CAISEGQGGFF
TGTGCCATCAGTGAGGGACAGGGCGGGTTCTTC
>TRBV7-8|few|TRBJ2-1|TRBD2
CASSLDGGAYNEQFF
TGTGCCAGCAGCTTAGATGGGGGGGCCTACAATGAGCAGTTCTTC
>TRBV7-2|-|TRBJ2-2|TRBD1
CASSLRTGGTGELFF
TGTGCCAGCAGCCTTCGGACAGGGGGGACCGGGGAGCTGTTTTTT
>TRBV5-1|few|TRBJ2-1|TRBD2
CASSLGGAGAYNEQFF
TGCGCCAGCAGCTTGGGAGGCGCGGGAGCCTACAATGAGCAGTTCTTC
>TRBV28|-|TRBJ2-7|TRBD1
CASSSWDRSYEQYF
TGTGCCAGCAGTTCCTGGGACAGATCCTACGAGCAGTACTTC
>TRBV7-2|-|TRBJ2-4|-
CASSSEWGNGNIQYF
TGTGCCAGCAGTTCCGAGTGGGGTAACGGAAACATTCAGTACTTC
>TRBV6-5|many|TRBJ2-5|-
CASSYSGTLQETQYF
TGTGCCAGCAGTTACTCCGGGACACTCCAAGAGACCCAGTACTTC
>TRBV6-5|many|TRBJ2-7|-
CASTSHWGEQYF
TGTGCCAGCACCTCCCACTGGGGCGAGCAGTACTTC
>TRBV9|-|TRBJ1-2|-
CASSPRQGMIGYTF
TGTGCCAGCAGCCCCAGGCAGGGAATGATCGGCTACACCTTC
>TRBV4-3|-|TRBJ2-1|-
CASSHPKGGNWAEQFF
TGCGCCAGCAGCCACCCTAAGGGCGGGAACTGGGCTGAGCAGTTCTTC
>TRBV7-9|few|TRBJ1-2|-
CASSLGEMGYGYTF
TGTGCCAGCAGCTTAGGAGAGATGGGGTATGGCTACACCTTC
>TRBV28|few|TRBJ1-1|TRBD1
CASSQGGQGNTEAFF
TGTGCCAGCAGTCAAGGTGGACAGGGGAACACTGAAGCTTTCTTT